A single T cell receptor (beta chain) is shown here with its context. These data belong to a study of blood T cell repertoires in COVID-19. On the study more broadly: T cells, B-cell-depleted T cells, or PBMCs provided the cDNA or gDNA that served as material.

The table came from immunoSEQ multiplex PCR; TCRdb's copy has only in-frame clones and leaves some out. The sample contains approximately 140,000 clones, approximately 82% of which appear only once. Trimming took 3 bases from V and 5 from J; bases not matched to a gene: 3. The CDR3 loop spans 14 amino acids. Germline-derived CDR1 and CDR2 are SGDLS and YYNGEE. The sequence was obtained from a man aged 35 to 55 with active or convalescent COVID-19. Sequencing was performed on peripheral blood. The chain has TRBV9 and TRBJ1-3; 9 bases align to TRBD1. For the CDR3, the DNA is TGTGCCAGCAGCGAGGGACAGGGCCGAAACACCATATATTTT. The encoded protein is CASSEGQGRNTIYF.